The 10 T cell receptor beta chains reported below all come from one sample, sequenced in a study of T cell responses to AZD1222 COVID-19 vaccine. Generated by immunoSEQ multiplex PCR, the TCRdb table keeps only in-frame clones and is missing some. The repertoire consists of 80,000 to 130,000 clones, with about 83% occurring once and the leading ten covering around 3.2%. Sequencing used peripheral blood, obtained on day 0 of AZD1222 vaccination. The receptor source for this set is an adult in good health.

The CDR3 is CASSPWQTGANTGELFF. CDR3 DNA: TGTGCCAGCAGCCCATGGCAGACAGGTGCGAACACCGGGGAGCTGTTTTTT. The V gene is TRBV25-1, the J gene TRBJ2-2; tentatively, D is TRBD1 (6 bases). Trimming left V 6 bases short and J 0 bases short, with 17 bases between. The CDR3 sequence is 17 residues long. Per germline, CDR1 MGHDK and CDR2 SYGVNS.

This chain uses TRBV6-5 with TRBJ1-6; unclear D gene. V lost 2 bases to trimming and J lost 4 bases, with 9 bases between them. CDR3 length: 15 residues. Germline assignment: CDR1 MNHEY and CDR2 SVGAGI. CDR3 DNA sequence: TGTGCCAGCAGTTACCGCCGGGATTATAATTCACCCCTCCACTTT. This encodes CASSYRRDYNSPLHF.

The V and J genes are TRBV5-8 and TRBJ1-5; D unresolved. The germline V and J ends were trimmed by 3 bases and 5 bases, with 6 bases remaining between them. The V gene's germline CDR1 is SGHTS and CDR2 YDEGEE. The CDR3 is made up of 12 amino acids. CDR3 loop: CASSWTYQPQHF. The CDR3 DNA reads TGTGCCAGCAGCTGGACTTATCAGCCCCAGCATTTT. Drawing the rest from reference TRBV5-8 and TRBJ1-5, the complete variable domain is EAGVTQSPTHLIKTRGQQATLRCSPISGHTSVYWYQQALGLGLQFLLWYDEGEERNRGNFPPRFSGRQFPNYSSELNVNALELEDSALYLCASSWTYQPQHFGDGTRLSIL.

The chain has TRBV5-1 and TRBJ1-3; D possibly corresponds to TRBD1 (5 bases). V was trimmed by 7 bases and J by 2 bases, leaving 10 bases between them. This CDR3 contains 13 residues. Germline V lookup: CDR1 SGHRS, CDR2 YFSETQ. CDR3 sequence (DNA): TGCGCCAGCCGCGACAGCCCTGGAAACACCATATATTTT. Translating gives CASRDSPGNTIYF.

The CDR3 protein is CASSPLRLGLYNSPLHF. CDR3 in DNA: TGTGCCAGCTCACCACTAAGGTTGGGCCTCTATAATTCACCCCTCCACTTT. V is TRBV18 and J is TRBJ1-6; D not certain. The CDR3 extends over 17 amino acids. CDR1 is KGHSH and CDR2 is LQKENI in the germline V gene. Trimming pared 1 base from V and 3 bases from J, leaving 13 bases between.

The gene calls are TRBV7-9 and TRBJ1-1; maybe TRBD1 (5 bases). The germline gives CDR1 SEHNR, CDR2 FQNEAQ (reference sequence). V was trimmed by 4 bases and J by 4 bases, leaving 19 bases between them. This CDR3 region has 16 residues. CDR3 in DNA: TGTGCCAGCAGCTCAACAAGCCGGGGCGCCGGCACTGAAGCTTTCTTT. Its protein is CASSSTSRGAGTEAFF.

With regard to this clone: Distinct nucleotide sequences in the sample also encode this CDR3. V is TRBV18 and J is TRBJ1-1, with 8 bases matching TRBD1. Germline values: CDR1 KGHSH, CDR2 LQKENI. The junction had 4 bases not matched to a gene; V was cut back by 3 bases and J by 4 bases. The CDR3 has 14 amino acids. CDR3 nucleotides: TGTGCCAGCTCACCTCGGACAGGGAGCACTGAAGCTTTCTTT. This codes for CASSPRTGSTEAFF. Combining the CDR3 with reference TRBV18 and TRBJ1-1 gives the whole variable domain NAGVMQNPRHLVRRRGQEARLRCSPMKGHSHVYWYRQLPEEGLKFMVYLQKENIIDESGMPKERFSAEFPKEGPSILRIQQVVRGDSAAYFCASSPRTGSTEAFFGQGTRLTVV.

The chain couples TRBV7-3 to TRBJ2-1; D remains unclear. The V end lost 5 bases, the J end lost 6 bases, and 11 bases lay between the germline ends. CDR1 and CDR2 (germline): SGHTA, FQGTGA. The CDR3 length is 13 residues. In DNA form, the CDR3 reads TGTGCCAGCAGCCTAAGTCCGGGCAATGAGCAGTTCTTC. Translated: CASSLSPGNEQFF.

This sequence joins TRBV20-1 and TRBJ1-1; no reliable D call. CDR1 is DFQATT and CDR2 is SNEGSKA in the germline V gene (reference sequence). There are 11 residues in the CDR3. Between the trimmed V and J ends, which lost 5 bases and 0 bases, there was a span of 4 bases. CDR3 sequence (DNA): TGCAGTGCTCCCATGAACACTGAAGCTTTCTTT. Translating gives CSAPMNTEAFF.

The chain has TRBV6-6 and TRBJ2-2, with 7 bases lining up with TRBD2. CDR1 and CDR2 from the germline V gene are MNHNY and SVGAGI (reference sequence). Trimming removed 6 bases from V and 5 bases from J; junction bases left unmatched: 9. CDR3 length: 15 amino acids. CDR3 loop: CASSQSGEGTGELFF. Here the CDR3 DNA reads TGTGCCAGCAGCCAAAGCGGGGAGGGTACCGGGGAGCTGTTTTTT.